The rows below give T cell receptor beta chains drawn from one sample of a study of blood T cell repertoires in COVID-19. Generated by immunoSEQ multiplex PCR, the TCRdb table keeps only in-frame clones and is missing some. The sample contains about 280,000 clones, approximately 90% of which appear only once. Sequenced: PBMCs or T cells enriched from blood (not recorded which). The receptors were gathered from a woman in her thirties or forties who had recovered from COVID-19. Both conserved end residues are part of each CDR3. Fields, in order: J gene, V gene, clone size, D gene, CDR3 DNA, CDR3 protein. The D gene is left open where the match is weak. Clone sizes are given selectively: once, few, many, or a class where the clone is expanded.

TRBJ1-2	TRBV24-1	-	-	TGTGCCACCAGCCGGGGGAATGGCTACACCTTC	CATSRGNGYTF
TRBJ2-3	TRBV11-3	-	-	TGTGCCAGCAGCTTAGATCCGGCGGGCACGGATACGCAGTATTTT	CASSLDPAGTDTQYF
TRBJ2-7	TRBV27	-	TRBD1	TGTGCCAGCAGTTCCACCACAGGGGAAGGGTCCTACGAGCAGTACTTC	CASSSTTGEGSYEQYF
TRBJ1-4	TRBV29-1	-	-	TGCAGCGTTGGTACAACTAATGAAAAACTGTTTTTT	CSVGTTNEKLFF
TRBJ1-5	TRBV28	-	-	TGTGCCAGCAGTTCTCACTCCGGGATCGGATATCAGCCCCAGCATTTT	CASSSHSGIGYQPQHF
TRBJ1-5	TRBV11-2	-	-	TGTGCCAGCAGCTTAGTTCCCCTTAATCAGCCCCAGCATTTT	CASSLVPLNQPQHF
TRBJ1-1	TRBV19	-	TRBD1	TGTGCCAGTACTGCAGCCCGACAGGGAACTGAAGCTTTCTTT	CASTAARQGTEAFF
TRBJ2-7	TRBV28	-	-	TGTGCCAGCATCGGTGGTCCCCCCTACGAGCAGTACTTC	CASIGGPPYEQYF
TRBJ1-6	TRBV14	-	-	TGTGCCAGCAGCCAAGACAGGTTTGATTCACCCCTCCACTTT	CASSQDRFDSPLHF
TRBJ2-5	TRBV25-1	-	TRBD1	TGTGCCAGCAGTGATTACAGGGGCTCTTTAGAGACCCAGTACTTC	CASSDYRGSLETQYF
TRBJ1-4	TRBV4-2	-	TRBD1	TGTGCCAGCAGCCGCCCCGGCCAGGGGGCCGAAAAACTGTTTTTT	CASSRPGQGAEKLFF
TRBJ2-6	TRBV5-4	-	-	TGTGCCAGCAGCTTGGGTAACTCTGGGGCCAACGTCCTGACTTTC	CASSLGNSGANVLTF
TRBJ1-4	TRBV24-1	few	-	TGTGCCACCAGTGAAGGGAGTGCAACTAATGAAAAACTGTTTTTT	CATSEGSATNEKLFF
TRBJ2-2	TRBV4-3	-	TRBD2	TGCGCCAGCAGCCCCATGCCGGGACTAGCGGGAGGCCCCCTTGAAGGGGAGCTGTTTTTT	CASSPMPGLAGGPLEGELFF
TRBJ1-1	TRBV11-1	-	-	TGTGCCAGCAGCTTAGGCCGAGGGAGAAGTACTGAAGCTTTCTTT	CASSLGRGRSTEAFF
TRBJ2-1	TRBV7-2	-	TRBD2	TGTGCCAGCTCCTTTGGCGGGAGCTCTTACAATGAGCAGTTCTTC	CASSFGGSSYNEQFF
TRBJ1-1	TRBV7-2	-	-	TGTGCCAGCAGCCCACCCAGCGGTAACACTGAAGCTTTCTTT	CASSPPSGNTEAFF
TRBJ1-1	TRBV9	-	TRBD1	TGTGCCAGCACCCCCGGACAGGTGAACACTGAAGCTTTCTTT	CASTPGQVNTEAFF
TRBJ2-1	TRBV5-1	-	-	TGCGCCAGCAGCTTGGAAGGTCGGGCCTACAATGAGCAGTTCTTC	CASSLEGRAYNEQFF
TRBJ2-7	TRBV7-2	-	TRBD2	TGTGCCAGCAGCAAGACTAGCGGGAGCTACGAGCAGTACTTC	CASSKTSGSYEQYF
TRBJ2-2	TRBV10-3	-	TRBD2	TGTGCCATCAGTGAGTCCCTAGCGGGAGGAGAAACCGGGGAGCTGTTTTTT	CAISESLAGGETGELFF
TRBJ1-6	TRBV28	-	-	TGTGCCAGCTCAAACCCCGGGGGGCCACCCCTCCACTTT	CASSNPGGPPLHF
TRBJ2-5	TRBV15	-	TRBD1	TGTGCCACCAGCAGAGATACGACAGGGGGGAAGCAGACCCAGTACTTC	CATSRDTTGGKQTQYF
TRBJ2-1	TRBV7-2	-	TRBD2	TGTGCCAGCAGCTTAGGTAGTAGCGGGTTCTACAATGAGCAGTTCTTC	CASSLGSSGFYNEQFF
TRBJ1-4	TRBV24-1	-	TRBD1	TGTGCCACCTATCCAGGACAGGGGGGATCGCAGCTTAATGAAAAACTGTTTTTT	CATYPGQGGSQLNEKLFF
TRBJ1-5	TRBV15	-	-	TGTGCCACCAGCAGAAGTCCGGAGGGTGGGCAGCCCCAGCATTTT	CATSRSPEGGQPQHF
TRBJ2-5	TRBV28	-	TRBD2	TGTGCCAGCAGTTTTGCGGGAGATGCCAAAGAGACCCAGTACTTC	CASSFAGDAKETQYF
TRBJ2-7	TRBV19	-	TRBD2	TGTGCCAGTAGCAGACTAGCGGGAAACGCCTACGAGCAGTACTTC	CASSRLAGNAYEQYF
TRBJ1-4	TRBV28	-	TRBD1	TGTGCTCACCGACAGGGGGGAGATGAAAAACTGTTTTTT	CAHRQGGDEKLFF
TRBJ2-7	TRBV7-6	-	TRBD1	TGTGCCAGCAGCTTAGCACAGGGGAGCGAGCAGTACTTC	CASSLAQGSEQYF
TRBJ1-6	TRBV2	few	-	TGTGCCAGCAGGGTTAGGGGGAAGAGTTCACCCCTCCACTTT	CASRVRGKSSPLHF
TRBJ2-5	TRBV18	-	-	TGTGCCAGCTCTTTTCCCGGGGAGACCCAGTACTTC	CASSFPGETQYF
TRBJ2-1	TRBV28	-	-	TGTGCCAGCAGTATCCCGGGGAGCTCCTACAATGAGCAGTTCTTC	CASSIPGSSYNEQFF
TRBJ1-2	TRBV28	-	TRBD1	TGTGCCATTCTGGACAGGGGACGGGGAGGCTACACCTTC	CAILDRGRGGYTF
TRBJ2-1	TRBV4-2	-	TRBD2	TGTGCCAGCAGCCAAGAAACCAGCGGGAGGGCCTGGTCGAGGTCCTACAATGAGCAGTTCTTC	CASSQETSGRAWSRSYNEQFF
TRBJ2-7	TRBV11-2	-	TRBD1	TGTGCCAGCAGCGTAACTAGACAGGGGTACGAGCAGTACTTC	CASSVTRQGYEQYF
TRBJ2-1	TRBV27	-	TRBD2	TGTGCCAGCAGTTTAGAGACTAGCGGGAGGGCCCAGCGTGAGCAGTTCTTC	CASSLETSGRAQREQFF
TRBJ2-7	TRBV7-2	once	TRBD2	TGTGCCAGCAGACCTAGCGGGGCGAGCTCCTACGAGCAGTACTTC	CASRPSGASSYEQYF